This T cell receptor (beta chain) stems from a study of shared clonotypes between healthy human individuals. About the research overall: Serving as donors were a couple of women and three men, whose ages spanned 18 to 49. A donor's plate count was three for CD4 naive and three for CD4 memory; CD8 naive had two and CD8 memory one.

The repertoire was sequenced with immunoSEQ multiplex PCR; TCRdb's copy has only in-frame clones and lacks some. The sample records roughly 2.2 million clones, approximately 93% being singletons. The sample consisted of naive CD4+ T cells from PBMCs. Subset defined: CD45RA+ positively selected. The clonotype originates from a man between 18 and 35 years old in good health. Some clones in this sample may be carry-over from other donors' samples.

The CDR3 region has the DNA TGTGCCAGCAGTTTATCGACCCCAGCGGGAGGATACTACGAGCAGTACTTC. Amino acids: CASSLSTPAGGYYEQYF. The chain couples TRBV27 to TRBJ2-7, with 9 bases that match TRBD2. The CDR3 runs to 17 residues. The V gene's germline CDR1 is MNHEY and CDR2 SMNVEV (reference sequence). The V segment lost 0 bases and the J segment 3 bases; nucleotides outside the gene matches: 9.